Below are 10 T cell receptor beta chains sequenced from a single sample in a study of T-cell memory formation after mild COVID-19. TCRdb redid the calling of the 5' RACE reads with MiXCR, one entry per CDR3 protein. The sample lists fewer than 650,000 distinct CDR3 sequences; roughly 17% were seen once. Sequencing was done on a sample of PBMCs or a T cell subset sorted from them (not recorded which). The receptors shown here come from an adult woman who had mild COVID-19 (a few samples of this study predate the infection). Cell type and time point are not known.

The genes are TRBV6-5 and TRBJ2-2, with D hard to call. Trimming removed 9 bases from V and 4 bases from J, with 9 bases in between. The CDR3 has 12 amino acids. Germline CDR1 is MNHEY and CDR2 is SVGAGI. CDR3 protein: CASQRPTGELFF. In nucleotides, the CDR3 is TGTGCCAGTCAGAGGCCCACCGGGGAGCTGTTTTTT.

This clonotype was picked up a small number of times. The CDR3 spells CASRPAGGSSTDTQYF. For the CDR3, the DNA is TGCGCCAGCAGGCCCGCAGGAGGGAGTAGCACAGATACGCAGTATTTT. The chain is built from TRBV5-1 and TRBJ2-3, with D possibly matching TRBD2 (6 bases). Germline assignment: CDR1 SGHRS and CDR2 YFSETQ. This CDR3 is built from 16 residues. Trimming stripped 5 bases from V and 0 bases from J, with 16 bases between.

The chain uses TRBV6-6 and TRBJ2-6, with TRBD2 as a possible D gene (5 bases). CDR1 and CDR2 from the germline V gene are MNHNY and SVGAGI (reference sequence). V shed 5 bases and J shed 4 bases, with 12 bases lying between them. This CDR3 contains 15 residues. The CDR3 loop reads CASSRGDGGANVLTF. DNA of the CDR3: TGTGCCAGCAGTCGGGGAGACGGCGGGGCCAACGTCCTGACTTTC.

This clonotype came up a few times. V gene TRBV29-1 combines with J gene TRBJ2-2; D may be TRBD2 (6 bases). Trimming removed 4 bases at V and 5 bases at J, with 17 bases between. CDR3 size: 15 residues. Germline CDR1 reads SQVTM; CDR2 reads ANQGSEA. CDR3 nucleotide sequence: TGCAGCGTTGGCAAGTCGGGGAGCGGGACCGGGGAGCTGTTTTTT. Its translation: CSVGKSGSGTGELFF.

The gene calls are TRBV5-1 and TRBJ1-2; a weak D match, TRBD1 (6 bases). Trimming removed 2 bases at V and 4 bases at J, with 15 bases between. Germline CDR1 and CDR2: SGHRS and YFSETQ. The CDR3 contains 15 residues. The CDR3 sequence: CASSFSAGVPYGYTF. DNA of the CDR3: TGCGCCAGCAGCTTTTCCGCAGGGGTCCCCTATGGCTACACCTTC. Variable domain in full (rest from reference TRBV5-1 and TRBJ1-2): KAGVTQTPRYLIKTRGQQVTLSCSPISGHRSVSWYQQTPGQGLQFLFEYFSETQRNKGNFPGRFSGRQFSNSRSEMNVSTLELGDSALYLCASSFSAGVPYGYTFGSGTRLTVV.

This clonotype has a handful of counts. The chain combines TRBV4-1 with TRBJ2-7; D not certain. Per the germline V gene, CDR1 is MGHRA and CDR2 is YSYEKL. Trimming left V 2 bases short and J 0 bases short, with 8 bases between. The CDR3 runs to 14 residues. The CDR3 is CASSQPTASYEQYF. The CDR3, as DNA: TGCGCCAGCAGCCAACCAACAGCCTCCTACGAGCAGTACTTC.

This clonotype was observed a handful of times. The chain joins TRBV5-1 to TRBJ2-2; D remains unclear. Germline V CDR1 and CDR2: SGHRS, YFSETQ. The V gene lost 0 bases and the J gene lost 4 bases, with 7 bases spanning the gap. The CDR3 covers 14 residues. DNA for the CDR3: TGCGCCAGCAGCTTGGCGGTAGTCACCGGGGAGCTGTTTTTT. It codes for CASSLAVVTGELFF.

This clonotype has only a few counts. V usage is TRBV5-1 and J usage is TRBJ2-3; TRBD2 matches 9 bases. The CDR3 consists of 15 residues. Germline CDR1 SGHRS, CDR2 YFSETQ. V was clipped by 4 bases and J by 4 bases; unmatched bases: 7. The CDR3 sequence is CASSGGRGGADTQYF. The CDR3 DNA reads TGCGCCAGCAGCGGCGGGCGGGGGGGCGCAGATACGCAGTATTTT.

The chain combines TRBV9 with TRBJ1-6; no clear D gene. Germline V gives CDR1 SGDLS, CDR2 YYNGEE. V was pared by 4 bases and J by 4 bases, with 18 bases between. This CDR3 is 17 amino acids long. The CDR3 is CASSSHQSVVYNSPLHF. CDR3 in DNA: TGTGCCAGCAGCTCCCACCAATCCGTTGTATATAATTCACCCCTCCACTTT.

The V gene is TRBV11-2, the J gene TRBJ2-2; possibly TRBD2 for D (6 bases). Germline V gene sequence: CDR1 SGHAT, CDR2 FQNNGV. The CDR3 loop spans 15 amino acids. V was cut by 8 bases and J by 4 bases, with 17 bases left in between. The CDR3 loop is CASLWSGGGTGELFF. In nucleotides, the CDR3 is TGTGCCAGCCTTTGGTCCGGGGGAGGCACCGGGGAGCTGTTTTTT.